The 3 T cell receptor beta chains reported below all come from one sample, sequenced in a study of T cell responses to AZD1222 COVID-19 vaccine. TCRdb keeps only in-frame clones here, not all; method: immunoSEQ multiplex PCR. The repertoire has more than 150,000 clones, roughly 93% of them found once; the top ten carry over 0.75%. Material: peripheral blood, obtained on day 0 of AZD1222 vaccination. The receptor set was obtained from an adult in good health.

The chain uses TRBV9 and TRBJ1-4; no reliable D call. Per the germline V gene, CDR1 is SGDLS and CDR2 is YYNGEE. The CDR3 runs to 16 residues. V was trimmed by 3 bases and J by 0 bases, leaving 12 bases between them. CDR3 bases: TGTGCCAGCAGCGATGCCCGGTCTTCAACTAATGAAAAACTGTTTTTT. Amino acids: CASSDARSSTNEKLFF.

The V call is TRBV19, the J call TRBJ2-2; TRBD1 matches 9 bases. V shed 5 bases, J shed 5 bases, and the junction held 15 bases outside the gene matches. CDR1 LNHDA and CDR2 SQIVND come from the germline V gene (reference sequence). The CDR3 is 18 amino acids. The CDR3 here is CASSFHRPGQGKTGELFF. The CDR3 DNA is TGTGCCAGTAGTTTCCACCGACCGGGACAGGGCAAAACCGGGGAGCTGTTTTTT.

The V and J genes are TRBV19 and TRBJ2-1, with no clear D. CDR3 length: 11 amino acids. V was cut by 3 bases and J by 7 bases, with 4 bases left in between. In germline, CDR1 is LNHDA, CDR2 SQIVND (reference sequence). CDR3 protein: CASSIDNEQFF. The DNA for the CDR3 is TGTGCCAGTAGTATCGATAATGAGCAGTTCTTC.